Below, 2 T cell receptor beta chains from the same sample are listed, as sequenced in a study of cytomegalovirus exposure and HLA in healthy donors. With 60 Vbeta and 13 Jbeta primers, the PCR was carried out. Data came from immunoSEQ multiplex PCR; TCRdb stores just in-frame clones and leaves some out. Among about 140,000 clones listed, around two thirds were seen once. The specimen was PBMCs. All receptors derive from a male donor in good health and CMV-seronegative.

Only one count was recorded for this clone. The chain employs TRBV7-8 and TRBJ2-7; no reliable D call. The CDR3 sequence is 17 residues long. Trimming took off 4 bases at V and 3 bases at J, with 22 bases between the two ends. Germline CDR1 is SGHVS and CDR2 is FQNEAQ. In nucleotides, the CDR3 is TGTGCCAGCAGCTCCCCAGTTTCCCTAGGCACAAGCTACGAGCAGTACTTC. The encoded protein is CASSSPVSLGTSYEQYF.

The chain couples TRBV6-6 to TRBJ1-6; D remains unclear. This CDR3 is 11 amino acids long. CDR1 MNHNY and CDR2 SVGAGI come from the germline V gene (reference sequence). V lost 6 bases, J lost 13 bases, and 10 bases lay in between. The CDR3 coding sequence is TGTGCCAGCAGCTTCTCGGGGCCCCTCCACTTT. This codes for CASSFSGPLHF.